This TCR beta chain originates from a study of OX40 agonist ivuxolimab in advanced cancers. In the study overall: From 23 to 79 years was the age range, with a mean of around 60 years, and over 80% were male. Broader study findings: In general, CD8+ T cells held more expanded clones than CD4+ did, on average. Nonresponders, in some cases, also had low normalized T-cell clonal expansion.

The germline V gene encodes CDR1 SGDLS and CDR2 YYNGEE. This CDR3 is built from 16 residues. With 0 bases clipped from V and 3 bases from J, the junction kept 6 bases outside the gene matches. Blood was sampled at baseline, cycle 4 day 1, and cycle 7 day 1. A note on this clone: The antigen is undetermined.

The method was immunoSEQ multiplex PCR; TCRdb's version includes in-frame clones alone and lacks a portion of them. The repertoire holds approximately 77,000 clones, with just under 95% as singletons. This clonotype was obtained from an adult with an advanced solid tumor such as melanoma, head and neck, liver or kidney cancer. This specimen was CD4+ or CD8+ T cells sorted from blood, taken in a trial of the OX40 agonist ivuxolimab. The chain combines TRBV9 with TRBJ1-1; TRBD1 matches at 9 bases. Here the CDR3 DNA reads TGTGCCAGCAGCGTAGGGGACAGGGTCATAGACACTGAAGCTTTCTTT. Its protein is CASSVGDRVIDTEAFF.